A single sample gave rise to the 31 T cell receptor beta chains below, sequenced in a study of OX40 agonist ivuxolimab in advanced cancers. Sequencing was performed with immunoSEQ multiplex PCR; in TCRdb, only in-frame clones are kept and a portion is missing. The table lists about 100,000 clones, over 75% of them singletons. This material consisted of CD4+ or CD8+ T cells sorted from blood, taken in a trial of the OX40 agonist ivuxolimab. The receptors shown here come from an adult with an advanced solid tumor such as melanoma, head and neck, liver or kidney cancer.

This sequence joins TRBV2 and TRBJ2-1, with 14 bases that match TRBD2. The CDR3 extends over 16 amino acids. Germline V CDR1 and CDR2: SNHLY, FYNNEI. The V gene end was trimmed by 9 bases and the J gene end by 2 bases; junction bases not matched to a gene: 6. The chain's CDR3 is CASGTSGRGAYNEQFF. The CDR3, as DNA: TGTGCCAGTGGGACTAGCGGGAGAGGCGCCTACAATGAGCAGTTCTTC.

V is TRBV5-1 and J is TRBJ2-5; no firm D call. The CDR3 extends over 14 amino acids. Germline V gene sequence: CDR1 SGHRS, CDR2 YFSETQ. Trimming shortened V by 1 base and J by 2 bases, and 9 bases separated the two germline ends. CDR3 DNA: TGCGCCAGCAGCTTGCTTTCTAGACAAGAGACCCAGTACTTC. Its protein product is CASSLLSRQETQYF.

This clone has just a few counts. The chain recombines TRBV5-1 with TRBJ2-3; D may match TRBD1 or TRBD2 (6 bases each). Germline assignment: CDR1 SGHRS and CDR2 YFSETQ. The CDR3 extends over 15 amino acids. V was trimmed by 3 bases and J by 0 bases, leaving 11 bases between them. The CDR3 DNA reads as TGCGCCAGCAGCTCCGGGGGCAGCAGCACAGATACGCAGTATTTT. Encoded protein: CASSSGGSSTDTQYF.

The chain couples TRBV6-1 to TRBJ2-3; perhaps TRBD2 as D (5 bases). V was cut by 7 bases and J by 2 bases, with 10 bases left in between. This CDR3 contains 13 residues. Germline lookup yields CDR1 MNHNS and CDR2 SASEGT. The CDR3: CASTLDFTDTQYF. The CDR3 nucleotides read TGTGCCAGCACTTTGGACTTCACAGATACGCAGTATTTT.

This sequence joins TRBV5-5 and TRBJ1-5, with TRBD1 matching 9 bases. V was clipped by 4 bases and J by 7 bases; unmatched bases: 6. The CDR3 covers 14 residues. CDR1 and CDR2 from the germline V gene are SGHKS and YYEKEE (reference sequence). The CDR3 here is CASSLQGARQPQHF. DNA for the CDR3: TGTGCCAGCAGCCTACAGGGGGCACGGCAGCCCCAGCATTTT. Looking up the rest from reference TRBV5-5 and TRBJ1-5 gives the full variable domain: DAGVTQSPTHLIKTRGQQVTLRCSPISGHKSVSWYQQVLGQGPQFIFQYYEKEERGRGNFPDRFSARQFPNYSSELNVNALLLGDSALYLCASSLQGARQPQHFGDGTRLSIL.

This chain links TRBV15 with TRBJ2-5, with TRBD2 as a possible D gene (5 bases). Germline-derived CDR1 and CDR2 are LNHNV and YYDKDF (reference sequence). Trimming shortened V by 8 bases and J by 4 bases, and 17 bases separated the two germline ends. The CDR3 spans 14 residues. This CDR3 is CATQRGTRVETQYF. In DNA, the CDR3 is TGTGCCACCCAACGGGGTACCCGCGTAGAGACCCAGTACTTC.

The chain employs TRBV28 and TRBJ2-7; D is undetermined. The CDR3 extends over 14 amino acids. Trimming pared 7 bases from V and 1 base from J, leaving 14 bases between. From germline, CDR1 is MDHEN and CDR2 SYDVKM. The CDR3 region is CASIAPDGSYEQYF. The CDR3 DNA reads as TGTGCCAGCATTGCCCCGGACGGGTCCTACGAGCAGTACTTC.

The genes are TRBV28 and TRBJ2-7; perhaps TRBD1 as D (6 bases). Trimming took 8 bases from V and 3 from J, leaving 26 bases between them. CDR3 length: 17 amino acids. Germline V gene data show CDR1 as MDHEN and CDR2 as SYDVKM. CDR3 bases: TGTGCCAGCTTAAAGAAGGGGGTGACGGAACGCAGCTACGAGCAGTACTTC. Translating gives CASLKKGVTERSYEQYF.

This clone showed up just once. This chain uses TRBV5-1 with TRBJ2-5, with D possibly being TRBD2 (6 bases). This CDR3 spans 13 amino acids. Germline lookup yields CDR1 SGHRS and CDR2 YFSETQ. Trimming left V 4 bases short and J 1 base short, with 8 bases between. The CDR3 bases are TGCGCCAGCAGCAGGGACTTCCAAGAGACCCAGTACTTC. Translating gives CASSRDFQETQYF. The full variable domain, in which reference TRBV5-1 and TRBJ2-5 provide the parts outside the CDR3, is KAGVTQTPRYLIKTRGQQVTLSCSPISGHRSVSWYQQTPGQGLQFLFEYFSETQRNKGNFPGRFSGRQFSNSRSEMNVSTLELGDSALYLCASSRDFQETQYFGPGTRLLVL.

The chain joins TRBV18 to TRBJ2-7; no definite D call. This CDR3 is built from 12 residues. Germline-derived CDR1 and CDR2 are KGHSH and LQKENI. Trimming left V 1 base short and J 6 bases short, with 7 bases between. The CDR3 is CASSPRAIEQYF. The CDR3 DNA reads as TGTGCCAGCTCACCACGGGCTATCGAGCAGTACTTC. Together with reference TRBV18 and TRBJ2-7, the CDR3 gives the full variable domain: NAGVMQNPRHLVRRRGQEARLRCSPMKGHSHVYWYRQLPEEGLKFMVYLQKENIIDESGMPKERFSAEFPKEGPSILRIQQVVRGDSAAYFCASSPRAIEQYFGPGTRLTVT.

This rearrangement joins TRBV18 to TRBJ2-3; 15 nucleotides agree with TRBD2. In germline, CDR1 is KGHSH, CDR2 LQKENI. There are 17 residues in the CDR3. V lost 4 bases and J lost 6; bases outside the gene matches: 8. CDR3 amino acids: CASSLGLAGGPQDTQYF. The CDR3 DNA follows: TGTGCCAGCTCACTCGGACTAGCGGGAGGGCCCCAGGATACGCAGTATTTT.

This chain joins TRBV5-1 and TRBJ2-2; tentatively, D is TRBD1 (5 bases). Trimming stripped 4 bases from V and 1 base from J, with 11 bases between. CDR3 length: 15 amino acids. Germline CDR1 SGHRS, CDR2 YFSETQ. The CDR3 DNA reads as TGCGCCAGCAGCCGCGACGGACAGAACACCGGGGAGCTGTTTTTT. Translation: CASSRDGQNTGELFF.

The chain uses TRBV7-3 and TRBJ1-2; D is ambiguous. V lost 3 bases and J 4 bases, leaving 6 bases between the germline ends. The CDR3 sequence is 12 residues long. From germline, CDR1 is SGHTA and CDR2 FQGTGA. The CDR3: CASSFESYGYTF. The CDR3 DNA follows: TGTGCCAGCAGCTTTGAGAGCTATGGCTACACCTTC. Full variable domain (remainder filled in from reference TRBV7-3 and TRBJ1-2): GAGVSQTPSNKVTEKGKYVELRCDPISGHTALYWYRQSLGQGPEFLIYFQGTGAADDSGLPNDRFFAVRPEGSVSTLKIQRTERGDSAVYLCASSFESYGYTFGSGTRLTVV.

The V call is TRBV11-2, the J call TRBJ2-3, with TRBD2 matching over 7 bases. This CDR3 spans 13 amino acids. CDR1 and CDR2 (germline): SGHAT, FQNNGV. V trimming: 6 bases; J trimming: 2 bases; junction bases outside the gene matches: 2. The CDR3 loop is CASRLASTDTQYF. CDR3 DNA sequence: TGTGCCAGCAGACTAGCGTCCACAGATACGCAGTATTTT.

There are a few counts of this clone. The rearrangement uses TRBV23-1 and TRBJ1-2; D not resolved. TRBV23-1 is designated an ORF whose function remains uncertain. The V end was cut by 6 bases, the J end by 8 bases, with 19 bases between. This CDR3 region has 14 residues. CDR3 protein: CASSRQTQQSGYTF. DNA for the CDR3: TGCGCCAGCAGCCGCCAGACCCAACAGAGCGGCTACACCTTC.

This clone was seen only once. The rearrangement joins TRBV11-3 to TRBJ2-7; D may be TRBD1 (6 bases). Germline loops: CDR1 SGHNT, CDR2 YENEEA. This CDR3 is built from 11 residues. Deletions cut 5 bases from V and 6 bases from J, with 8 bases between. The CDR3 loop reads CASSGRGEQYF. CDR3 nucleotide sequence: TGTGCCAGCAGCGGCAGGGGCGAGCAGTACTTC.

Only one count was recorded for this clone. This sequence joins TRBV28 and TRBJ2-3; TRBD2 matches at 7 bases. Germline lookup yields CDR1 MDHEN and CDR2 SYDVKM. The CDR3 sequence is 15 residues long. With V trimmed by 3 bases and J by 2 bases, 5 bases remained unmatched. CDR3 protein: CASSLTGRNTDTQYF. CDR3 bases: TGTGCCAGCAGTTTGACCGGGAGGAACACAGATACGCAGTATTTT.

This sequence joins TRBV2 and TRBJ2-1, with 12 bases aligning to TRBD2. V lost 8 bases to trimming and J lost 13 bases; unmatched junction nucleotides: 9. The CDR3 runs to 13 residues. Germline V gene lookup returns CDR1 SNHLY and CDR2 FYNNEI. CDR3 in DNA: TGTGCCAGCGTAACTAGCGGGAGGCCCCTCCAGTTCTTC. Amino acids: CASVTSGRPLQFF.

The chain is built from TRBV19 and TRBJ1-5; D unresolved. V lost 4 bases, J lost 0 bases, and 13 bases lay in between. Germline V gene sequence: CDR1 LNHDA, CDR2 SQIVND (reference sequence). CDR3 size: 16 residues. The CDR3 reads CASSTSGGYSNQPQHF. The CDR3 DNA reads as TGTGCCAGTAGTACCTCCGGAGGGTATAGCAATCAGCCCCAGCATTTT.

The chain links TRBV4-1 to TRBJ2-7; D is uncertain. This CDR3 comprises 14 residues. With 0 bases removed from V and 2 bases from J, the gap between germline ends came to 8 bases. Germline CDR1 MGHRA, CDR2 YSYEKL. CDR3 bases: TGCGCCAGCAGCCAAGATCAAGGACCCTACGAGCAGTACTTC. Amino acid sequence: CASSQDQGPYEQYF.

V and J are TRBV7-2 and TRBJ2-3; tentative D call: TRBD1 (6 bases). The CDR3 length is 18 residues. The V and J ends lost 5 bases and 6 bases respectively, with 27 bases between them. Per germline, CDR1 SGHTA and CDR2 FQGNSA. For the CDR3, the DNA is TGTGCCAGCAGCCACTCAACTGCCGGTCCCCGCACAGGGGATACGCAGTATTTT. This encodes CASSHSTAGPRTGDTQYF.

The chain carries TRBV6-5 and TRBJ2-4; D gene uncertain. V dropped 5 bases and J dropped 2 bases, with 10 bases sitting between them. In germline, CDR1 is MNHEY, CDR2 SVGAGI. The CDR3 extends over 14 amino acids. The CDR3 DNA reads TGTGCCAGCAGTACCTTACGGACCAAAAACATTCAGTACTTC. This codes for CASSTLRTKNIQYF.

This clone is a singleton in its sample. The chain has TRBV5-5 and TRBJ2-7; a weak D match, TRBD1 (5 bases). V was cut by 7 bases and J by 1 base, with 15 bases left in between. The CDR3 is made up of 14 amino acids. Germline loops: CDR1 SGHKS, CDR2 YYEKEE (reference sequence). The CDR3 loop reads CASERTTVSYEQYF. CDR3 bases: TGTGCCAGCGAGAGGACAACAGTTTCCTACGAGCAGTACTTC.

The V gene is TRBV9, the J gene TRBJ2-5, with 8 bases aligning to TRBD2. Germline-derived CDR1 and CDR2 are SGDLS and YYNGEE. This CDR3 is built from 15 residues. J was trimmed by 5 bases and V by 0 bases; bases with no gene match: 6. The CDR3 loop reads CASSVASGRKETQYF. CDR3 coding DNA: TGTGCCAGCAGCGTAGCGAGCGGGAGAAAGGAGACCCAGTACTTC.

The chain recombines TRBV19 with TRBJ1-2; D possibly corresponds to TRBD1 (5 bases). V was trimmed by 6 bases and J by 4 bases, leaving 15 bases between them. CDR3 length equals 14 residues. Germline V gives CDR1 LNHDA, CDR2 SQIVND (reference sequence). The CDR3 DNA reads TGTGCCAGTAGCACCACGGGGCTGGCCTATGGCTACACCTTC. Translation: CASSTTGLAYGYTF.

This clone was seen a single time. The chain uses TRBV6-1 and TRBJ2-3; maybe TRBD1 (6 bases). The CDR3 has 15 amino acids. Germline CDR1 and CDR2: MNHNS and SASEGT. The V gene lost 6 bases and the J gene lost 2 bases, with 15 bases spanning the gap. The CDR3 nucleotides are TGTGCCAGCAGAAAAGGACAGACCAACACAGATACGCAGTATTTT. Translation: CASRKGQTNTDTQYF.

The chain carries TRBV6-5 and TRBJ2-1; 8 bases line up with TRBD2. The CDR3 is 13 amino acids. CDR1 is MNHEY and CDR2 is SVGAGI in the germline V gene. The V and J ends lost 6 bases and 9 bases, in that order; junction bases with no gene match: 7. The CDR3 DNA follows: TGTGCCAGCAGCTCCGGACTAGCCCCTGAGCAGTTCTTC. This encodes CASSSGLAPEQFF.

The chain couples TRBV5-6 to TRBJ2-3; 7 nucleotides match TRBD2. Germline CDR1 reads SGHDT; CDR2 reads YYEEEE. V lost 5 bases, J lost 1 base, and 7 bases stayed unmatched. CDR3 length equals 15 residues. CDR3: CASRSQGGGTDTQYF. In DNA, the CDR3 is TGTGCCAGCAGGAGTCAGGGAGGGGGCACAGATACGCAGTATTTT.

The rearrangement uses TRBV6-6 and TRBJ2-1; 11 bases are a match to TRBD1. With V trimmed by 3 bases and J by 5 bases, 3 bases remained unmatched. Germline CDR1 is MNHNY and CDR2 is SVGAGI (reference sequence). This CDR3 is 15 amino acids long. CDR3 in DNA: TGTGCCAGCAGTTATTCGGGACAGGGGGACAATGAGCAGTTCTTC. This codes for CASSYSGQGDNEQFF.

The chain employs TRBV27 and TRBJ1-4, with D hard to call. Germline values: CDR1 MNHEY, CDR2 SMNVEV (reference sequence). With 1 base removed from V and 8 bases from J, the gap between germline ends came to 14 bases. The CDR3 totals 15 residues. As DNA, the CDR3 is TGTGCCAGCAGTTTATTGGGCAGTTCAAAAGAAAAACTGTTTTTT. Translation gives CASSLLGSSKEKLFF.

Remarks on this clone: Other DNA sequences from this sample encode an identical CDR3 as well. V is TRBV7-2 and J is TRBJ2-7; D remains ambiguous. The CDR3 has 11 residues. V was cut by 2 bases and J by 1 base, with 0 bases left in between. Germline-derived CDR1 and CDR2 are SGHTA and FQGNSA. CDR3 residues: CASSLSYEQYF. CDR3 coding DNA: TGTGCCAGCAGCTTATCCTACGAGCAGTACTTC. Full variable domain (outside the CDR3, taken from reference TRBV7-2 and TRBJ2-7): GAGVSQSPSNKVTEKGKDVELRCDPISGHTALYWYRQSLGQGLEFLIYFQGNSAPDKSGLPSDRFSAERTGGSVSTLTIQRTQQEDSAVYLCASSLSYEQYFGPGTRLTVT.